The 21 T cell receptor beta chains below come from one sample, sequenced in a study of blood T cell repertoires in COVID-19. Libraries were prepared by immunoSEQ multiplex PCR; TCRdb keeps only in-frame clonotypes and omits some of them. The sample has about 75,000 clones, 90% seen once. Sequenced input: peripheral blood. These receptors were collected from a human donor in a cohort sampled during active COVID-19.

The CDR3 sequence: CASSVAQGSYEQYF. The CDR3 DNA reads as TGTGCCAGCAGCGTAGCACAGGGTTCCTACGAGCAGTACTTC. The rearrangement joins TRBV9 to TRBJ2-7, with D tentatively TRBD1 (6 bases). V shed 0 bases and J shed 1 base, with 8 bases lying between them. Germline assignment: CDR1 SGDLS and CDR2 YYNGEE. The CDR3 is 14 residues long.

V gene TRBV15 combines with J gene TRBJ2-1, with TRBD2 as a possible D gene (6 bases). CDR3 length: 15 residues. V lost 0 bases and J lost 4, with 10 bases in between. The germline V gene encodes CDR1 LNHNV and CDR2 YYDKDF (reference sequence). The DNA for the CDR3 is TGTGCCACCAGCAGAGAAGGGAGGAGTTACAATGAGCAGTTCTTC. Its translation: CATSREGRSYNEQFF.

The CDR3 here is CASSLGLSGSFDEQFF. CDR3 sequence (DNA): TGTGCCAGCAGCTTAGGACTCAGCGGGAGCTTCGATGAGCAGTTCTTC. The V call is TRBV7-9, the J call TRBJ2-1; 8 bases fit TRBD2. This CDR3 is built from 16 residues. Germline loops: CDR1 SEHNR, CDR2 FQNEAQ (reference sequence). Trimming removed 1 base from V and 8 bases from J; junction bases left unmatched: 10.

This clone showed up just once. V and J are TRBV4-1 and TRBJ1-2; 11 bases line up with TRBD1. The CDR3 is 16 amino acids. CDR1 and CDR2 (germline): MGHRA, YSYEKL. V was clipped by 2 bases and J by 5 bases; unmatched bases: 7. The CDR3: CASSQMGQGDTYGYTF. The CDR3, as DNA: TGCGCCAGCAGCCAAATGGGACAGGGGGATACTTATGGCTACACCTTC.

The genes are TRBV7-8 and TRBJ2-5, with 10 bases aligning to TRBD2. Germline CDR1 and CDR2: SGHVS and FQNEAQ. V lost 1 base, J lost 2 bases, and 1 base stayed unmatched. The length of the CDR3 is 15 residues. CDR3 bases: TGTGCCAGCAGCTTAGGAGCGGGGGGGCAAGAGACCCAGTACTTC. Translated, it gives CASSLGAGGQETQYF.

V usage is TRBV4-1 and J usage is TRBJ2-5, with TRBD2 identical over 9 bases. The CDR3 covers 21 residues. The germline V gene has CDR1 MGHRA and CDR2 YSYEKL. The V and J ends lost 2 bases and 4 bases, in that order; junction bases with no gene match: 23. The CDR3 is CASSQTHLSGSGRIGRETQYF. Written as DNA, the CDR3 is TGCGCCAGCAGCCAAACACATTTAAGTGGGAGCGGGAGGATAGGGAGAGAGACCCAGTACTTC.

This rearrangement joins TRBV5-1 to TRBJ2-1, with 14 bases identical to TRBD2. Trimming took 0 bases from V and 7 from J; bases not matched to a gene: 12. The CDR3 spans 19 residues. Germline V gene lookup returns CDR1 SGHRS and CDR2 YFSETQ. The CDR3 DNA is TGCGCCAGCAGCTTGGGTGGCGAGGCGGGACTAGCGGGGGTTAATGAGCAGTTCTTC. This encodes CASSLGGEAGLAGVNEQFF.

The V and J genes are TRBV12-5 and TRBJ1-5; D may be TRBD1 (5 bases). This CDR3 has 13 amino acids. Trimming took 6 bases from V and 4 from J, leaving 10 bases between them. Germline V gives CDR1 LGHNT, CDR2 FRNRAP. The CDR3 bases are TGTGCTAGTGGGTCGGGGGGAAATCAGCCCCAGCATTTT. Its translation is CASGSGGNQPQHF. Drawing the rest from reference TRBV12-5 and TRBJ1-5, the complete variable domain is DARVTQTPRHKVTEMGQEVTMRCQPILGHNTVFWYRQTMMQGLELLAYFRNRAPLDDSGMPKDRFSAEMPDATLATLKIQPSEPRDSAVYFCASGSGGNQPQHFGDGTRLSIL.

The chain couples TRBV6-2 or TRBV6-3 to TRBJ2-2; TRBD1 matches 9 bases. The junction had 10 bases not matched to a gene; V was cut back by 5 bases and J by 6 bases. The CDR3 has 16 amino acids. Germline V gene sequence: CDR1 MNHEY, CDR2 SVGEGT. The CDR3, as DNA: TGTGCCAGCAGTCGATACGGGACAGGGAAGTCCGGGGAGCTGTTTTTT. It translates to CASSRYGTGKSGELFF.

The chain combines TRBV3-1 (or the pseudogene TRBV3-2) with TRBJ2-2, with D possibly being TRBD1 (7 bases). Trimming stripped 11 bases from V and 7 bases from J, with 14 bases between. Germline assignment: CDR1 LGHDT and CDR2 YNNKEL (reference sequence). CDR3 length: 12 amino acids. Written as DNA, the CDR3 is TGTGCCGCAGGCAGGGGGGTCGGGGAGCTGTTTTTT. This translates into CAAGRGVGELFF.

This chain links TRBV6-2 or TRBV6-3 with TRBJ2-1, with D possibly being TRBD2 (6 bases). The CDR3 loop spans 15 amino acids. The V gene's germline CDR1 is MNHEY and CDR2 SVGEGT. V lost 6 bases and J 2 bases, leaving 14 bases between the germline ends. The CDR3 DNA reads as TGTGCCAGCAGCCTGGGGGGTCGGCCCTACAATGAGCAGTTCTTC. It is translated as CASSLGGRPYNEQFF.

This clone was detected once. The genes are TRBV3-1 (or the pseudogene TRBV3-2) and TRBJ2-6; no firm D call. The V gene's germline CDR1 is LGHDT and CDR2 YNNKEL (reference sequence). V was shortened by 6 bases and J by 1 base, with 7 bases between the two germline ends. The CDR3 runs to 14 residues. The CDR3 DNA reads TGTGCCAGCAGGGAAGCGTCTGGGGCCAACGTCCTGACTTTC. Translation gives CASREASGANVLTF.

The sample holds one count of this clone. The chain links TRBV27 to TRBJ2-3; 8 positions match TRBD2. Germline trimming cut 4 bases from V and 5 bases from J; bases unmatched to any gene: 5. CDR3 length: 14 residues. Germline CDR1 is MNHEY and CDR2 is SMNVEV (reference sequence). The CDR3 loop is CASSSQRERDTQYF. The CDR3 region has the DNA TGTGCCAGCAGTTCACAGCGGGAGAGAGATACGCAGTATTTT.

This clone was detected a few times. The V gene is TRBV7-2, the J gene TRBJ1-2; D is unresolved. From germline, CDR1 is SGHTA and CDR2 FQGNSA. The germline V and J ends were trimmed by 0 bases and 0 bases, with 11 bases remaining between them. The CDR3 length is 16 residues. The CDR3 DNA reads as TGTGCCAGCAGCTTAGCGGTGGCAGTTACTAACTATGGCTACACCTTC. It translates to CASSLAVAVTNYGYTF.

This clone was counted only a few times. The genes are TRBV19 and TRBJ2-7; 9 positions match TRBD1. Looked up from germline, CDR1 is LNHDA and CDR2 is SQIVND (reference sequence). The CDR3 extends over 18 amino acids. With V trimmed by 1 base and J by 2 bases, 12 bases remained unmatched. The CDR3 nucleotides are TGTGCCAGTAGTATAGGACCCAACAGGGGGCGGAACGCCTACGAGCAGTACTTC. It translates to CASSIGPNRGRNAYEQYF.

This clone was recorded only once. The chain employs TRBV18 and TRBJ2-1, with 10 positions matching TRBD1. This CDR3 region has 15 residues. The V gene end was trimmed by 5 bases and the J gene end by 9 bases; junction bases not matched to a gene: 10. CDR1 and CDR2 (germline): KGHSH, LQKENI. In DNA form, the CDR3 reads TGTGCCAGCTCAACCCGACAGGGGGCTATGAGTGAGCAGTTCTTC. Translation: CASSTRQGAMSEQFF.

The rearrangement joins TRBV19 to TRBJ2-4; TRBD1 matches at 10 bases. The germline gives CDR1 LNHDA, CDR2 SQIVND (reference sequence). J was trimmed by 0 bases and V by 8 bases; bases with no gene match: 10. The CDR3 spans 17 residues. The CDR3 region has the DNA TGTGCCAGTTCGACAGGGGGCATGGGCATAGCCAAAAACATTCAGTACTTC. Amino acid sequence: CASSTGGMGIAKNIQYF.

This clone was detected only once. The V gene is TRBV4-3, the J gene TRBJ2-1; the match to TRBD2 covers 12 bases. Germline values: CDR1 LGHNA, CDR2 YSLEER. J gave up 0 bases and V 0 bases, and 3 bases lay outside the gene matches. This CDR3 has 18 amino acids. CDR3 loop: CASSQDLTSGGSYNEQFF. The DNA for the CDR3 is TGCGCCAGCAGCCAAGATCTGACTAGCGGGGGCTCCTACAATGAGCAGTTCTTC.

Written as DNA, the CDR3 is TGTGCCAGCAGTTTTGACAGCTACGAGCAGTACTTC. Amino acid sequence: CASSFDSYEQYF. The chain is built from TRBV6-6 and TRBJ2-7, with TRBD1 as a possible D gene (5 bases). The CDR3 loop spans 12 amino acids. Trimming shortened V by 4 bases and J by 3 bases, and 7 bases separated the two germline ends. The germline CDR1 and CDR2 sequences are MNHNY and SVGAGI (reference sequence).

DNA of the CDR3: TGTGCCAGCAGTTACCTAGCGGGAGGGACCACAGATACGCAGTATTTT. Translated: CASSYLAGGTTDTQYF. This chain joins TRBV6-2 or TRBV6-3 and TRBJ2-3, with TRBD2 identical over 12 bases. The germline V gene encodes CDR1 MNHEY and CDR2 SVGEGT. After removal of 2 bases from V and 2 bases from J, the junction contained 2 bases not matched to a gene. The CDR3 sequence is 16 residues long.

This chain joins TRBV4-3 and TRBJ1-2; TRBD1 might be the D (5 bases). CDR1 LGHNA and CDR2 YSLEER come from the germline V gene. V was pared by 0 bases and J by 2 bases, with 10 bases between. The CDR3 extends over 15 amino acids. The CDR3: CASSQEGRANYGYTF. DNA for the CDR3: TGCGCCAGCAGCCAAGAGGGCAGGGCAAACTATGGCTACACCTTC.